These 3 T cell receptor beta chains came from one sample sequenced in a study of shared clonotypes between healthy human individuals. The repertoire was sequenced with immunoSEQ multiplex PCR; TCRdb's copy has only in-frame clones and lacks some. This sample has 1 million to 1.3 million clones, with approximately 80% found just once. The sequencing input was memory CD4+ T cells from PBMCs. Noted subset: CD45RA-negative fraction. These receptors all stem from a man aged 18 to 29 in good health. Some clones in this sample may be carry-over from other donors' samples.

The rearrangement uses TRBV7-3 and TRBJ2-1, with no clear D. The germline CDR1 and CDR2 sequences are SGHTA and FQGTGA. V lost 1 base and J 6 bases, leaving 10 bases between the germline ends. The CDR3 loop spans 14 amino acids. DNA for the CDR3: TGTGCCAGCAGCTTAAGTGATTCCGGCAATGAGCAGTTCTTC. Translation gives CASSLSDSGNEQFF.

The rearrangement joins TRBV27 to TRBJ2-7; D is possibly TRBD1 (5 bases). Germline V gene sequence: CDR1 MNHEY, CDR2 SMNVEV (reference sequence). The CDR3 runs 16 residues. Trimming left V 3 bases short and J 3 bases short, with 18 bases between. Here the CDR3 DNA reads TGTGCCAGCAGTTTTGACAGCACAAGGCAATACTACGAGCAGTACTTC. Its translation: CASSFDSTRQYYEQYF.

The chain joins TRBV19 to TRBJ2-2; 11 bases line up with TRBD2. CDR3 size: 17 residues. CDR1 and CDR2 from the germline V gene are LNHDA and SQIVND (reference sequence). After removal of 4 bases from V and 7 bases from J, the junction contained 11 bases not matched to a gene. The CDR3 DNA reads TGTGCCAGTAGTACTCCCGGGCGGACTAGCGGGCACGGGGAGCTGTTTTTT. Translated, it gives CASSTPGRTSGHGELFF.